This T cell receptor beta chain originates from a study of PD-L1 blockade in urothelial cancer. On the study more broadly: Atezolizumab at 1,200 mg intravenously every 3 weeks was started by patients at some point between 2014 and 2015. Analysis of blood occurred 3 weeks (second dose) and 6 weeks after treatment start. T cells numbered a median of 141,255 in the blood samples.

Libraries were prepared by immunoSEQ multiplex PCR; TCRdb keeps only in-frame clonotypes and omits some of them. Counted here are under 55,000 clones, about 86% occurring once; the ten biggest clones make up over 3%. The time point denotes: pretreatment peripheral blood. The clonotype originates from a man in his 70s with urothelial cancer. The specimen was PBMCs, collected around atezolizumab (anti-PD-L1) treatment.

The CDR3 loop is CASSQDRRGSEAFF. The CDR3 region has the DNA TGTGCCAGCAGCCAAGATCGGAGAGGATCTGAAGCTTTCTTT. The chain carries TRBV4-2 and TRBJ1-1, with no clear D. The CDR3 consists of 14 residues. Trimming removed 0 bases at V and 6 bases at J, with 11 bases between. Per the germline V gene, CDR1 is LGHNA and CDR2 is YNFKEQ.